The T cell receptor (beta chain) under discussion was sequenced for a study of CD8 T cells in Susac syndrome. With random hexamers, about 0.45 to 1 ug RNA was reverse transcribed. Amplification of the TCR beta CDR3 was carried out by immunoSEQ multiplex PCR, which spanned a total of 54 Vbeta and 13 Jbeta segments. TCRdb reprocessed the immunoSEQ multiplex PCR reads via MiXCR and lists one record per CDR3 protein. The table records a few hundred thousand distinct CDR3 sequences, roughly 94% of them present only once. To note about this clonotype: The junction departs from germline at one end; a sequencing error may be responsible.

The CDR3 spans 13 residues. The genes are TRBV12-3 or TRBV12-4 and TRBJ2-5; 7 bases match TRBD2. The specimen was CD4+ T cells from PBMCs. This clonotype originated in a human donor with multiple sclerosis. The DNA for the CDR3 is TGTGCTAGCAGCTTTGGCGGGAGAGAGACCCAGTACTTC. Its protein product is CASSFGGRETQYF.